Reported below is one TCR beta chain. The data originate from a study of T cell changes during pregnancy in multiple sclerosis. The data were produced by immunoSEQ multiplex PCR, yet TCRdb's version contains in-frame clones alone and is incomplete. The table records about 77,000 clones, about 92% of them present only once. The CDR3 is 15 residues long. CDR1 is SEHNR and CDR2 is FQNEAQ in the germline V gene (reference sequence). V dropped 1 base and J dropped 3; count of bases not matched to a gene: 5. The material was peripheral blood, obtained after pregnancy. V and J are TRBV7-9 and TRBJ2-5; 7 nucleotides agree with TRBD2. This TCR came from a female donor in good health, enrolled as a control in a pregnancy study. Here the CDR3 DNA reads TGTGCCAGCAGCTTAGTAGGACTAGGCGAAGAGACCCAGTACTTC. As protein: CASSLVGLGEETQYF.